One and the same sample provided the 28 T cell receptor beta chains below, sequenced in a study of T cell responses to AZD1222 COVID-19 vaccine. Method: immunoSEQ multiplex PCR; TCRdb's copy keeps in-frame clones and lacks some. Here the sample spans over 45,000 clones, about 89% being singletons. The sequences come from peripheral blood, collected 28 days after the second AZD1222 dose. These receptors were taken from an adult who received the AZD1222 COVID-19 vaccine.

V gene TRBV7-6 combines with J gene TRBJ2-5; D call uncertain. The V end was cut by 1 base, the J end by 6 bases, with 0 bases between. CDR1 and CDR2 from the germline V gene are SGHVS and FNYEAQ. The CDR3 runs 10 residues. For the CDR3, the DNA is TGTGCCAGCAGCTTAGAGACCCAGTACTTC. It is translated as CASSLETQYF. The full variable domain, its missing parts supplied by reference TRBV7-6 and TRBJ2-5, is GAGVSQSPRYKVTKRGQDVALRCDPISGHVSLYWYRQALGQGPEFLTYFNYEAQQDKSGLPNDRFSAERPEGSISTLTIQRTEQRDSAMYRCASSLETQYFGPGTRLLVL.

The chain recombines TRBV7-8 with TRBJ2-1; D assignment may be TRBD1 or TRBD2 (5 bases each). The germline V gene encodes CDR1 SGHVS and CDR2 FQNEAQ. Trimming cost V 4 bases and J 0 bases, with 22 bases left between them. The CDR3 length is 19 residues. The CDR3 DNA reads TGTGCCAGCAGCTCCCTCGTCGTCCCGGGGCCACTCTCCTACAATGAGCAGTTCTTC. This gives the protein CASSSLVVPGPLSYNEQFF.

This clone was seen only once. V and J are TRBV9 and TRBJ2-2; D is ambiguous. In germline, CDR1 is SGDLS, CDR2 YYNGEE. This CDR3 is built from 13 residues. Trimming left V 4 bases short and J 1 base short, with 5 bases between. This chain's CDR3 is CASSPLNTGELFF. Written as DNA, the CDR3 is TGTGCCAGCAGCCCCCTGAACACCGGGGAGCTGTTTTTT.

About this clone: The junction differs from germline at one of its ends, possibly a read error. The rearrangement links TRBV19 to TRBJ2-5; no reliable D call. There are 13 residues in the CDR3. The germline CDR1 and CDR2 sequences are LNHDA and SQIVND (reference sequence). The CDR3 coding sequence is TGTGCCAGTAGTATTAGATTGCAAGTGACCCAGTACTTC. Translation gives CASSIRLQVTQYF. The whole variable domain, filled in from reference TRBV19 and TRBJ2-5, reads DGGITQSPKYLFRKEGQNVTLSCEQNLNHDAMYWYRQDPGQGLRLIYYSQIVNDFQKGDIAEGYSVSREKKESFPLTVTSAQKNPTAFYLCASSIRLQVTQYFGPGTRLLVL.

The rearrangement links TRBV28 to TRBJ2-7; D unclear. The length of the CDR3 is 13 residues. V was shortened by 6 bases and J by 5 bases, with 14 bases between the two germline ends. Germline V gene data show CDR1 as MDHEN and CDR2 as SYDVKM. CDR3 loop: CASSLGKIHEQYF. The CDR3 region has the DNA TGTGCCAGCAGCTTAGGGAAGATCCACGAGCAGTACTTC.

Only one count was recorded for this clone. The chain couples TRBV28 to TRBJ2-2; no clear D. Germline V gene lookup returns CDR1 MDHEN and CDR2 SYDVKM. V was cut by 7 bases and J by 7 bases, with 13 bases left in between. The CDR3 sequence is 13 residues long. CDR3 region: CASKKPDVGELFF. For the CDR3, the DNA is TGTGCCAGCAAGAAACCGGACGTCGGGGAGCTGTTTTTT. The whole variable domain, remainder taken from reference TRBV28 and TRBJ2-2, is DVKVTQSSRYLVKRTGEKVFLECVQDMDHENMFWYRQDPGLGLRLIYFSYDVKMKEKGDIPEGYSVSREKKERFSLILESASTNQTSMYLCASKKPDVGELFFGEGSRLTVL.

The gene calls are TRBV29-1 and TRBJ2-2; 11 nucleotides agree with TRBD1. V was clipped by 3 bases and J by 0 bases; unmatched bases: 9. The germline V gene has CDR1 SQVTM and CDR2 ANQGSEA. This CDR3 has 18 residues. CDR3 in DNA: TGCAGCGTTGATTTTATTGGGGACAGGGGGGCGAACACCGGGGAGCTGTTTTTT. This codes for CSVDFIGDRGANTGELFF.

The chain carries TRBV7-2 and TRBJ2-2; D possibly corresponds to TRBD1 (6 bases). This CDR3 has 16 amino acids. CDR1 and CDR2 (germline): SGHTA, FQGNSA. Deletions cut 1 base from V and 5 bases from J, with 14 bases between. In nucleotides, the CDR3 is TGTGCCAGCAGCTTAGAAGTTTCTAGGGGGACCGGGGAGCTGTTTTTT. Residues: CASSLEVSRGTGELFF.

The chain recombines TRBV4-3 with TRBJ2-7; D ambiguous. V dropped 3 bases and J dropped 3 bases, with 12 bases sitting between them. Germline V gives CDR1 LGHNA, CDR2 YSLEER. The CDR3 consists of 14 residues. The CDR3 bases are TGCGCCAGCAGCCAGGGAATTGCCAACTACGAGCAGTACTTC. As protein: CASSQGIANYEQYF.

This rearrangement joins TRBV7-2 to TRBJ1-6; 8 bases map to TRBD1. V was clipped by 3 bases and J by 6 bases; unmatched bases: 7. Germline CDR1 and CDR2: SGHTA and FQGNSA. CDR3 length equals 16 residues. As DNA, the CDR3 is TGTGCCAGCAGCTTGATGGGGACAGGCAGTAATTCACCCCTCCACTTT. Its protein product is CASSLMGTGSNSPLHF.

The J gene is TRBJ2-1, the V gene TRBV6-5; D is unclear. Germline V gene lookup returns CDR1 MNHEY and CDR2 SVGAGI. V shed 6 bases and J shed 1 base, with 13 bases lying between them. CDR3 size: 15 residues. The CDR3 nucleotides read TGTGCCAGCAGCCTGAAATCGGGTTCCTACAATGAGCAGTTCTTC. Translation gives CASSLKSGSYNEQFF.

The chain couples TRBV27 to TRBJ1-2, with 9 bases fitting TRBD1. Germline CDR1 is MNHEY and CDR2 is SMNVEV (reference sequence). CDR3 length equals 13 residues. V lost 6 bases to trimming and J lost 4 bases; unmatched junction nucleotides: 3. CDR3 region: CASSRDRAYGYTF. The CDR3 nucleotides are TGTGCCAGCAGCCGGGACAGGGCCTATGGCTACACCTTC.

The chain is built from TRBV3-1 (or the pseudogene TRBV3-2) and TRBJ1-6, with 8 bases matching TRBD1. The CDR3 is 16 amino acids. The germline gives CDR1 LGHDT, CDR2 YNNKEL (reference sequence). After removal of 2 bases from V and 7 bases from J, the junction contained 7 bases not matched to a gene. The CDR3 DNA reads as TGTGCCAGCAGCCAACCGGGACAGGACCTAAATTCACCCCTCCACTTT. Residues: CASSQPGQDLNSPLHF.

J is TRBJ1-2 and V is TRBV19, with TRBD1 matching 8 bases. V shed 3 bases, J shed 8 bases, and the junction held 11 bases outside the gene matches. The CDR3 is 15 residues long. Germline values: CDR1 LNHDA, CDR2 SQIVND (reference sequence). CDR3 DNA sequence: TGTGCCAGTAGTATGGGGGCAGGGGGCGATCGGGGCTACACCTTC. The encoded protein is CASSMGAGGDRGYTF.

This clone was recorded a few times. The chain combines TRBV7-7 with TRBJ2-5; 12 bases agree with TRBD1. The V segment lost 0 bases and the J segment 7 bases; nucleotides outside the gene matches: 9. Germline assignment: CDR1 SSHAT and CDR2 FNYEAQ (reference sequence). This CDR3 spans 17 amino acids. CDR3 loop: CASSLATGTGGLGTQYF. For the CDR3, the DNA is TGTGCCAGCAGCTTAGCCACCGGGACAGGGGGCCTCGGGACCCAGTACTTC. The full variable domain, with the rest looked up from reference TRBV7-7 and TRBJ2-5, is GAGVSQSPRYKVTKRGQDVTLRCDPISSHATLYWYQQALGQGPEFLTYFNYEAQPDKSGLPSDRFSAERPEGSISTLTIQRTEQRDSAMYRCASSLATGTGGLGTQYFGPGTRLLVL.

V and J are TRBV13 and TRBJ2-7; weak D call: TRBD2 (6 bases). This CDR3 contains 16 residues. Trimming took 5 bases from V and 2 from J, leaving 19 bases between them. The germline V gene encodes CDR1 PRHDT and CDR2 FYEKMQ (reference sequence). The CDR3 spells CASSPGDGGPAYEQYF. The CDR3 nucleotides read TGTGCCAGCAGCCCTGGAGACGGGGGACCAGCCTACGAGCAGTACTTC.

The genes are TRBV7-8 and TRBJ1-3; D is ambiguous. The CDR3 spans 14 residues. Trimming removed 3 bases from V and 8 bases from J, with 14 bases in between. Germline V gene data show CDR1 as SGHVS and CDR2 as FQNEAQ. For the CDR3, the DNA is TGTGCCAGCAGCTTCCGACCGTTGGATGACACCATATATTTT. This gives the protein CASSFRPLDDTIYF.

This chain links TRBV5-1 with TRBJ1-6; tentative D call: TRBD1 (6 bases). V gave up 2 bases and J gave up 7 bases, with 13 bases separating them. Germline V gives CDR1 SGHRS, CDR2 YFSETQ. This CDR3 is built from 15 residues. CDR3 in amino acids: CASSFTGIGNSPLHF. The CDR3 DNA reads TGCGCCAGCAGCTTTACAGGGATTGGAAATTCACCCCTCCACTTT.

This clone was counted between two and nine times. The CDR3, as DNA: TGTGCCAGCAGCCATTTCTCGGTACACGAGCAGTACTTC. Translating gives CASSHFSVHEQYF. This rearrangement joins TRBV14 to TRBJ2-7; D remains unclear. CDR3 length: 13 amino acids. V lost 3 bases and J 5 bases, leaving 11 bases between the germline ends. The V gene's germline CDR1 is SGHDN and CDR2 FVKESK.

The genes are TRBV5-1 and TRBJ1-1, with D perhaps TRBD1 (5 bases). V was trimmed by 1 base and J by 3 bases, leaving 13 bases between them. From germline, CDR1 is SGHRS and CDR2 YFSETQ. CDR3 length: 15 amino acids. CDR3 amino acids: CASSLFAGTDTEAFF. The CDR3 nucleotides are TGCGCCAGCAGCTTGTTTGCAGGGACGGACACTGAAGCTTTCTTT.

The chain is built from TRBV18 and TRBJ2-2, with D perhaps matching TRBD1 (6 bases). Trimming shortened V by 5 bases and J by 1 base, and 11 bases separated the two germline ends. CDR1 is KGHSH and CDR2 is LQKENI in the germline V gene. The CDR3 covers 15 residues. CDR3 protein: CASSTPGQNTGELFF. Here the CDR3 DNA reads TGTGCCAGCTCAACTCCGGGACAGAACACCGGGGAGCTGTTTTTT.

The CDR3 here is CASSLGSGGFTEAQYF. CDR3 sequence (DNA): TGCGCCAGCAGCTTGGGGTCGGGTGGGTTCACAGAGGCGCAGTATTTT. The chain recombines TRBV5-1 with TRBJ2-3, with unresolved D. The V and J ends lost 0 bases and 10 bases respectively, with 21 bases between them. The CDR3 spans 16 residues. Germline V lookup: CDR1 SGHRS, CDR2 YFSETQ.

The table lists this clone with a count of one. The genes are TRBV5-6 and TRBJ1-1; D possibly corresponds to TRBD1 (5 bases). This CDR3 comprises 14 residues. CDR1 and CDR2 (germline): SGHDT, YYEEEE. With 0 bases removed from V and 1 base from J, the gap between germline ends came to 7 bases. This CDR3 reads CASSLGGANTEAFF. In DNA form, the CDR3 reads TGTGCCAGCAGCTTGGGAGGGGCGAACACTGAAGCTTTCTTT.

This clone was detected only once. The chain recombines TRBV19 with TRBJ2-1, with 7 bases identical to TRBD2. Losses at the gene ends were 2 bases for V and 4 bases for J; bases not matched to a gene: 11. Looked up from germline, CDR1 is LNHDA and CDR2 is SQIVND (reference sequence). This CDR3 spans 17 amino acids. CDR3 sequence reads: CASSITITGGSYNEQFF. In nucleotides, the CDR3 is TGTGCCAGTAGTATAACCATAACGGGAGGCAGTTACAATGAGCAGTTCTTC.

The V and J genes are TRBV6-5 and TRBJ2-7; 8 bases are a match to TRBD1. Germline loops: CDR1 MNHEY, CDR2 SVGAGI. Trimming took 7 bases from V and 5 from J; bases not matched to a gene: 7. This CDR3 contains 13 residues. The CDR3, as DNA: TGTGCCAGCACCTACAGGGGGGCCCACGAGCAGTACTTC. This sequence encodes CASTYRGAHEQYF.

The chain combines TRBV7-2 with TRBJ2-7; 10 bases line up with TRBD2. This CDR3 region has 15 residues. J lost 3 bases, V lost 4 bases, and 6 bases had no gene match. Germline V gives CDR1 SGHTA, CDR2 FQGNSA. The CDR3 spells CASSYAPSGSYEQYF. CDR3 sequence (DNA): TGTGCCAGCAGCTACGCCCCTAGCGGGAGCTACGAGCAGTACTTC.

The chain combines TRBV7-6 with TRBJ1-2; 10 positions match TRBD1. V lost 5 bases to trimming and J lost 8 bases; unmatched junction nucleotides: 17. The germline V gene encodes CDR1 SGHVS and CDR2 FNYEAQ. This CDR3 spans 17 amino acids. CDR3 DNA: TGTGCCAGCAGCCATCTACCGGGACAGGGGACTAATCGGGGCTACACCTTC. It specifies CASSHLPGQGTNRGYTF. The full variable domain, in which reference TRBV7-6 and TRBJ1-2 provide the parts outside the CDR3, is GAGVSQSPRYKVTKRGQDVALRCDPISGHVSLYWYRQALGQGPEFLTYFNYEAQQDKSGLPNDRFSAERPEGSISTLTIQRTEQRDSAMYRCASSHLPGQGTNRGYTFGSGTRLTVV.

The rearrangement joins TRBV11-3 to TRBJ2-3; a weak D match, TRBD1 (5 bases). Germline assignment: CDR1 SGHNT and CDR2 YENEEA. V was trimmed by 5 bases and J by 6 bases, leaving 15 bases between them. The CDR3 sequence is 14 residues long. The CDR3 sequence is CASSQGAGGDTQYF. CDR3 nucleotides: TGTGCCAGCAGCCAAGGGGCCGGCGGCGATACGCAGTATTTT.